This TCR beta chain emerged from a study of Graves' ophthalmopathy and Graves' hyperthyroidism. Study-level information: Specimen type is peripheral blood, obtained at initial diagnosis before any treatment. Study-wide findings and caveats: Sensitivity reached roughly 70% and specificity approximately 72% when the model predicted ophthalmopathy progression.

The V gene lost 2 bases and the J gene lost 11 bases, with 15 bases spanning the gap. The CDR3 is 13 amino acids. In germline, CDR1 is MNHNS, CDR2 SASEGT. The study amplified TCR beta CDR3 regions using RNA transcripts. An opening RT-PCR round employed HTBI primers and preceded a second-round multiplex PCR. MiXCR, run by TCRdb on the multiplex PCR reads, gives a single entry per CDR3 protein. The repertoire consists of over 200,000 distinct CDR3 sequences, with around 28% occurring once and the leading ten covering 8.5% to 9.5%. This clonotype was counted ten times or more. Its target is unknown. PBMCs were obtained from 8.5 to 10 ml of fresh peripheral blood.

The receptor was derived from a man between 45 and 60 years old with Graves' ophthalmopathy. Sequencing was done on a sample of peripheral blood. The rearrangement uses TRBV6-1 and TRBJ1-2; the D gene is possibly TRBD1 (5 bases). The CDR3 is CASSENGGAKYTF. The CDR3 DNA sequence: TGTGCCAGCAGTGAAAACGGAGGGGCGAAATACACCTTC.